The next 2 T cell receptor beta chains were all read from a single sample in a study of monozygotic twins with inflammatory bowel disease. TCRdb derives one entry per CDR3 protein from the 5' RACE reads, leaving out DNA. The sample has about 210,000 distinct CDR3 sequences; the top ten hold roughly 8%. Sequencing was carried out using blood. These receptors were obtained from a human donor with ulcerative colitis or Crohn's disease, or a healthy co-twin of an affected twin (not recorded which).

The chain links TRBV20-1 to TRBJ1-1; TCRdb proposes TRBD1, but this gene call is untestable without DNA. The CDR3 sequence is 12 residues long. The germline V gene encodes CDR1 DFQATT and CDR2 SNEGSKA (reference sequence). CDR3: CSARGRGTEAFF.

CDR3 amino acids: CASSQDATGAYEQYF. The chain links TRBV4-2 to TRBJ2-7. The germline CDR1 and CDR2 sequences are LGHNA and YNFKEQ. CDR3 length equals 15 residues.